The rows below give T cell receptor beta chains drawn from one sample of a study of cytomegalovirus exposure and HLA in healthy donors. Libraries were prepared by immunoSEQ multiplex PCR; TCRdb keeps only in-frame clonotypes and omits some of them. In all, the sample yields 130,000 or so clones. The sequenced material came from PBMCs. The receptors come from a middle-aged woman in good health and CMV-seronegative. Both conserved end residues are trimmed from each CDR3. Fields, in order: V gene, J gene, CDR3 protein.

>TRBV2|TRBJ2-3
ASSTSTDTQY
>TRBV5-1|TRBJ1-4
ASSPTGQSNEKLF
>TRBV5-1|TRBJ1-2
ASSPGLGHGYT
>TRBV5-6|NA
ASSRTLVALSYEQY
>TRBV25-1|TRBJ1-2
ASSELPGNNYGYT
>TRBV7-6|TRBJ1-3
ASSLLTGFDSGNTIY
>TRBV6-6|TRBJ1-5
ASSYGGEVGNQPQH
>TRBV18|TRBJ1-1
ASSTRTDEAF
>TRBV9|TRBJ1-3
ASGLTDTTIY
>TRBV28|TRBJ1-1
ASSLVGGRAF
>TRBV5-1|TRBJ2-3
ASSPSAPPDTQY
>TRBV27|TRBJ2-3
ASSYRDTQY
>TRBV29-1|TRBJ2-4
SVRQDGNIQY
>TRBV5-1|TRBJ1-4
ASSFLGGNEKLF
>TRBV4-1|TRBJ1-5
ASSQGTGGRNQPQH
>TRBV28|TRBJ2-7
ASIRGDTAYEQY
>TRBV29-1|TRBJ1-1
SINGLGSTEAF
>TRBV9|TRBJ1-1
ASSAEGGGTGYFNTEAF
>TRBV7-3|TRBJ1-1
ASSSPGQGAF
>TRBV11-3|TRBJ2-1
ASSLSRAQFQF
>TRBV6-5|TRBJ1-6
ASRKSGTGNSPLH
>TRBV7-2|TRBJ1-3
ASSSLGGGGSGNTIY
>TRBV6-1|TRBJ1-1
ASTVQTNTEAF
>TRBV11-2|TRBJ1-1
ASSLRLPADTEAF
>TRBV7-2|TRBJ2-5
ASSLGRTVTAY
>TRBV5-1|TRBJ1-6
ASSFRGRTGFYNSPLH
>TRBV4-3|TRBJ2-7
ASSQDLGQGNEQY
>TRBV6-5|TRBJ1-1
ASSHRGPEAF
>TRBV5-1|TRBJ1-2
ASSPDPSGNYGYT
>TRBV5-1|TRBJ2-1
ATRRGQGNEQF
>TRBV7-3|TRBJ2-7
ASSLQAGGDYEQY
>TRBV19|TRBJ2-5
ASSIARGQETQY
>TRBV18|TRBJ1-5
ASSPGGQGRQPQH
>TRBV7-8|TRBJ1-1
ASSPDTEAF
>TRBV6-1|TRBJ1-2
ASSARWTANYGYT
>TRBV10-3|TRBJ1-5
AISGDWNSNQPQH
>TRBV7-3|TRBJ2-3
ASVRIQGGDTQY
>TRBV5-8|TRBJ1-6
ASSSGQGTSPLH
>TRBV29-1|TRBJ1-3
SVGHGRGTIY
>TRBV19|TRBJ2-2
ASSRDDRGANTGELF
>TRBV19|TRBJ2-1
ASSKGQGTYNEQF
>TRBV6-6|TRBJ1-2
ASSQNQEGYT
>TRBV4-2|TRBJ2-3
ASSQGGAGGRGTDTQY
>TRBV10-2|TRBJ1-2
ASRSFDYGYT
>TRBV6-5|TRBJ1-2
ASSPRKNYGYT
>TRBV6-5|TRBJ1-4
ASSLGADEKLF
>TRBV28|TRBJ2-1
ASSLITSGGVLSSYNEQF
>TRBV7-2|TRBJ2-7
ASSPGTSSSYEQY
>TRBV27|TRBJ1-1
ASGPAGQRNTEAF